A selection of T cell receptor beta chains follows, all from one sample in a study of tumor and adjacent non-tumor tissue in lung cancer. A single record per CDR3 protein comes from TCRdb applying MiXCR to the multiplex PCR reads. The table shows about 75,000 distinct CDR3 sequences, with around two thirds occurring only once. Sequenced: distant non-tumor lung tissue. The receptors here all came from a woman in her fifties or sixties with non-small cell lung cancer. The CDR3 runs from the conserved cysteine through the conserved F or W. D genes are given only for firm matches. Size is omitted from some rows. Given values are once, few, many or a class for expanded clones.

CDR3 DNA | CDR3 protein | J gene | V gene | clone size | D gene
TGTGCTAGTGGTCTCGACAGGGGGACCCAGTACTTC | CASGLDRGTQYF | TRBJ2-5 | TRBV12-5 | many | TRBD1
TGCAGTGCCCAGGGACTAGCGGGAAGGTTTGAGCAGTTCTTC | CSAQGLAGRFEQFF | TRBJ2-1 | TRBV20-1 | many | TRBD2
TGCAGCGTTGGTGGACAGGGGTCTTACGGGCAGTACTTC | CSVGGQGSYGQYF | TRBJ2-7 | TRBV29-1 | few | TRBD1
TGCGCCAGGAGCCAAGGTGGGGGAAGACACAATGAGCAGTTCTTC | CARSQGGGRHNEQFF | TRBJ2-1 | TRBV4-3 | . | .
TGCAGTGCTATCCGGGACAGGGTCGGGCAAGAGACCCAGTACTTC | CSAIRDRVGQETQYF | TRBJ2-5 | TRBV20-1 | many | TRBD1
TGTGACAACAGGGTCGGCGTTAAAGAGACCCAGTACTTC | CDNRVGVKETQYF | TRBJ2-5 | TRBV11-2 | few | .
TGTAACAGCAGTTTACAGGGGCGCGAGCAGTACTTC | CNSSLQGREQYF | TRBJ2-7 | TRBV6-6 | . | TRBD1
TGTGCCAGCAGTCGACAGTTGACTAATGAAAAACTGTTTTTT | CASSRQLTNEKLFF | TRBJ1-4 | TRBV28 | many | .
TGTGCCGGCAGCCAAGATAAGATCGGGACAGGGGCTCCTGGGGCCAACGTCCTGACTTTC | CAGSQDKIGTGAPGANVLTF | TRBJ2-6 | TRBV4-2 | . | TRBD1
TGTGCCACCAGTGATCCCTGGGACAGTCCCCAAGAGACCCAGTACTTC | CATSDPWDSPQETQYF | TRBJ2-5 | TRBV24-1 | few | TRBD1
TGTGCCAGCGGTTCTGACAGGGGGTGCCGGGAAAAACTGTTTTTT | CASGSDRGCREKLFF | TRBJ1-4 | TRBV28 | . | TRBD1
TGTGCCATCAGCTTACTAGTAGGAGGGTACGAGCAGTACTTC | CAISLLVGGYEQYF | TRBJ2-7 | TRBV11-2 | . | .
TGCGACAGCAGTTACTCGTTAGACTCCGAGGGTGAGCAGTACTTC | CDSSYSLDSEGEQYF | TRBJ2-7 | TRBV6-2/TRBV6-3 | . | .
TGTGCCAGCAGGGAGGGACAGGGGAACAATGAGCAGTTCTTC | CASREGQGNNEQFF | TRBJ2-1 | TRBV7-9 | many | TRBD1
TGTGCTAGCAGATTAGATACTAGCGGATCCACAGATACGCAGTATTTT | CASRLDTSGSTDTQYF | TRBJ2-3 | TRBV12-3/TRBV12-4 | . | TRBD2
TGTAGTGCTCGAGACCCAGGAGAGGGGTACTACGAGCAGTACTTC | CSARDPGEGYYEQYF | TRBJ2-7 | TRBV20-1 | once | .
TGTGCCAGCTGCGCCTGGGGGGGTGAGACCCAGTACTTC | CASCAWGGETQYF | TRBJ2-5 | TRBV28 | few | TRBD2
TGTGCCAGAAACACCAGGGGTATAGATACGCAGTATTTT | CARNTRGIDTQYF | TRBJ2-3 | TRBV11-3 | . | .
TGCAGTGCTACCTCGGGGGGGACTAGCGGGAGCCAGTTCTTC | CSATSGGTSGSQFF | TRBJ2-1 | TRBV20-1 | many | TRBD2
TGCACTACTGCCTCGACTATGAGGGACTACAATGAGCAGTTCTTC | CTTASTMRDYNEQFF | TRBJ2-1 | TRBV20-1 | . | .
TGCAGTGCTAGAGACAGGGATTATAATTCACCCCCTCACTTT | CSARDRDYNSPPHF | TRBJ1-6 | TRBV20-1 | . | .
TGTGCTAGCAGGATGGCAGGGTATAATGAGCAGTTCTTC | CASRMAGYNEQFF | TRBJ2-1 | TRBV12-3/TRBV12-4 | . | .
TGTGCCAGCAGTTCGGCGGGGGACGGCTACGAGCAGTACTTC | CASSSAGDGYEQYF | TRBJ2-7 | TRBV28 | few | TRBD2
TGTGTCAGCAGCCCGGATAGGGACGACGAGCAGTACTTC | CVSSPDRDDEQYF | TRBJ2-7 | TRBV12-3/TRBV12-4 | . | .
TGTGCCAGCAGCTTGTCTACCTACACCGGGCAGCTGTTTTTT | CASSLSTYTGQLFF | TRBJ2-2 | TRBV5-8 | . | .
TGCAGTGCTAGAACAGCAGGAATCAGCGGGGAGCTGCTTTTT | CSARTAGISGELLF | TRBJ2-2 | TRBV20-1 | . | TRBD2
TGTGCCAGCAGTTACCCCGGGACAGTCTATTCACCCCTCCACTTT | CASSYPGTVYSPLHF | TRBJ1-6 | TRBV6-6 | . | TRBD1
TGCGGTACTAGCGGGAGTGCCTCTTACTATGAGCAGTTCTTC | CGTSGSASYYEQFF | TRBJ2-1 | TRBV20-1 | . | TRBD2
TGTGCCAGCAGATTGAAGAAGTTGAGCACTGAAGCTTTCTTT | CASRLKKLSTEAFF | TRBJ1-1 | TRBV11-1 | . | .
TGTGCCAGCAGTTACACGACACGGGTAGATCAGCCCCAGCTTTTT | CASSYTTRVDQPQLF | TRBJ1-5 | TRBV6-5 | once | .
TGTGCCAGCAGCTGGACACAACGGGATACGCAGTATTTT | CASSWTQRDTQYF | TRBJ2-3 | TRBV11-3 | medium-sized | .
TGTGCCAGCAGCTTGGGTTGGGACAGGGAAGATGGCTACACCTTC | CASSLGWDREDGYTF | TRBJ1-2 | TRBV5-4 | many | TRBD1
TGTGCCATCAGCCGCGGCGGGGAAGGCAACTATGGCTCCACCTTC | CAISRGGEGNYGSTF | TRBJ1-2 | TRBV10-3 | . | .
TGTGCCAGCAGTTACTCTTTCAGCAGGGGACTACACGAGCGGTACTTC | CASSYSFSRGLHERYF | TRBJ2-7 | TRBV6-6 | . | .
TGTGCCAGCAATTTACGAACTATCGGGAGGGGATGGGATACGCAGTATTTT | CASNLRTIGRGWDTQYF | TRBJ2-3 | TRBV28 | . | TRBD2
TGTGCCAGCAGCCAGGGACAGGGGGCTGGAGAGCAGTACTTC | CASSQGQGAGEQYF | TRBJ2-7 | TRBV12-3/TRBV12-4 | . | TRBD1
TGTGCCAGCAGTTGGACAGCCGCGGAGACCCAGTACTTC | CASSWTAAETQYF | TRBJ2-5 | TRBV12-3/TRBV12-4 | many | .
TGTGCCAGCAGCTTGCAGGGACCGGGACAGGGAATCCGCGAGCAGTACTTC | CASSLQGPGQGIREQYF | TRBJ2-7 | TRBV5-4 | many | TRBD1
TGTACCAGCATCTCGACTAGCGGGAGCTATGGGCAGTACTTC | CTSISTSGSYGQYF | TRBJ2-7 | TRBV12-3/TRBV12-4 | . | TRBD2
TGTGCCAGCAGTAGAGGAAGCTCTGGAAACACCATATGTTTT | CASSRGSSGNTICF | TRBJ1-3 | TRBV11-2 | . | .
TGCAATGCTCTACAGGGATCCACTGATGGCTACACCTTC | CNALQGSTDGYTF | TRBJ1-2 | TRBV20-1 | . | .
TGCAGTCCCTCACTGGGGGGACAGAGAGAATACGAGCAGTACTTC | CSPSLGGQREYEQYF | TRBJ2-7 | TRBV20-1 | . | .